These 2 T cell receptor beta chains were sequenced from one sample in a study of PD-1 blockade in classical Hodgkin lymphoma. Sequencing was performed with immunoSEQ multiplex PCR; in TCRdb, only in-frame clones are kept and a portion is missing. Of some 5,700 clones listed, approximately 54% are singletons. All trial patients relapsed after autologous stem cell transplantation. The investigators isolated CD8+ T cells from thawed PBMCs using magnetic negative selection. Specimen: CD8+ T cells from blood, collected at baseline. All receptors derive from a human donor with classical Hodgkin lymphoma.

The rearrangement uses TRBV4-1 and TRBJ2-2; TRBD2 aligns across 11 bases. CDR1 MGHRA and CDR2 YSYEKL come from the germline V gene. This CDR3 is built from 16 residues. The V and J ends lost 5 bases and 5 bases, in that order; junction bases with no gene match: 7. CDR3 DNA: TGCGCCAGCAGCTTTAGCGGGGGGGATCGGACCGGGGAGCTGTTTTTT. Protein sequence: CASSFSGGDRTGELFF.

V is TRBV9 and J is TRBJ2-7, with 14 positions matching TRBD2. The CDR3 is 19 amino acids. V lost 2 bases and J lost 7; bases outside the gene matches: 17. Germline lookup yields CDR1 SGDLS and CDR2 YYNGEE. For the CDR3, the DNA is TGTGCCAGCAGCGTCGGCCCGGGGGGGACTAGCGGGAGATCGCGAGAGCAGTACTTC. Protein product: CASSVGPGGTSGRSREQYF.